This T cell receptor beta chain originates from a study of technical replicates of blood from four donors. TCRdb's table, derived via immunoSEQ multiplex PCR, lists solely in-frame clones and lacks some. Counted here are about 70,000 clones, about 96% occurring once; the ten biggest clones make up approximately 0.21%. CDR1 is MGHRA and CDR2 is YSYEKL in the germline V gene. CDR3 length equals 13 residues. Trimming took off 5 bases at V and 8 bases at J, with 15 bases between the two ends. The chain has TRBV4-1 and TRBJ1-2, with D perhaps TRBD1 (6 bases). The receptor was derived from a human donor in good health. Material for sequencing was T cells isolated from PBMCs. CDR3 sequence reads: CASSASTGEGYTF. CDR3 sequence (DNA): TGCGCCAGCAGCGCCTCGACAGGAGAAGGCTACACCTTC.